This TCR beta chain is from a study of blood T cell repertoires in COVID-19. This CDR3 contains 15 residues. Germline V CDR1 and CDR2: MDHEN, SYDVKM. Trimming removed 7 bases from V and 0 bases from J, with 15 bases in between. Per the authors' pipeline: Amplification of reference gene primers provided the estimated nucleated cell counts. The table came from immunoSEQ multiplex PCR; TCRdb's copy has only in-frame clones and leaves some out. D and trimming come from the DNA, and the V and J calls and clone size come from that table. This sample has tens of thousands of clones; roughly 84% occur once, and the top ten carry roughly 10%.

The source of this sequence is an older man with acute or convalescent COVID-19. The sample was peripheral blood. The chain joins TRBV28 to TRBJ1-2; D may be TRBD1 (6 bases). The CDR3 spells CASTPQGRANYGYTF. CDR3 sequence (DNA): TGTGCCAGCACCCCACAGGGTCGAGCTAACTATGGCTACACCTTC.